Shown below are 2 T cell receptor beta chains from a single sample sequenced in a study of read filtering for tumor transcriptome and immune sequencing. Molecular barcoded adaptors covering alpha/delta and beta/gamma chains were used on approximately 400 ng RNA. TCRdb re-called the reads through MiXCR, storing one row per CDR3 protein. The sample shows over 55,000 distinct CDR3 sequences, roughly 13% of them seen only once. The specimen was a population of CD138-negative cells sorted from bone marrow. The source of these receptors is a donor aged 40 or over with multiple myeloma.

The table lists this clonotype with many counts. This chain joins TRBV28 and TRBJ1-2; the D gene is possibly TRBD1 (5 bases). CDR3 length: 14 residues. The germline V and J ends were trimmed by 4 bases and 3 bases, with 12 bases remaining between them. From germline, CDR1 is MDHEN and CDR2 SYDVKM. CDR3 residues: CASSSIRDYYGYTF. The CDR3 coding sequence is TGTGCCAGCAGTTCCATCAGGGATTACTATGGCTACACCTTC.

This clonotype was detected many times. CDR3 bases: TGTGCCAGCAGCTTGGCGTTCAATTCCCTTTACAATCAGCCCCAGCATTTT. This translates into CASSLAFNSLYNQPQHF. The rearrangement uses TRBV5-5 and TRBJ1-5, with no clear D. Germline loops: CDR1 SGHKS, CDR2 YYEKEE (reference sequence). V was clipped by 0 bases and J by 3 bases, with 16 bases between them. The CDR3 totals 17 residues.